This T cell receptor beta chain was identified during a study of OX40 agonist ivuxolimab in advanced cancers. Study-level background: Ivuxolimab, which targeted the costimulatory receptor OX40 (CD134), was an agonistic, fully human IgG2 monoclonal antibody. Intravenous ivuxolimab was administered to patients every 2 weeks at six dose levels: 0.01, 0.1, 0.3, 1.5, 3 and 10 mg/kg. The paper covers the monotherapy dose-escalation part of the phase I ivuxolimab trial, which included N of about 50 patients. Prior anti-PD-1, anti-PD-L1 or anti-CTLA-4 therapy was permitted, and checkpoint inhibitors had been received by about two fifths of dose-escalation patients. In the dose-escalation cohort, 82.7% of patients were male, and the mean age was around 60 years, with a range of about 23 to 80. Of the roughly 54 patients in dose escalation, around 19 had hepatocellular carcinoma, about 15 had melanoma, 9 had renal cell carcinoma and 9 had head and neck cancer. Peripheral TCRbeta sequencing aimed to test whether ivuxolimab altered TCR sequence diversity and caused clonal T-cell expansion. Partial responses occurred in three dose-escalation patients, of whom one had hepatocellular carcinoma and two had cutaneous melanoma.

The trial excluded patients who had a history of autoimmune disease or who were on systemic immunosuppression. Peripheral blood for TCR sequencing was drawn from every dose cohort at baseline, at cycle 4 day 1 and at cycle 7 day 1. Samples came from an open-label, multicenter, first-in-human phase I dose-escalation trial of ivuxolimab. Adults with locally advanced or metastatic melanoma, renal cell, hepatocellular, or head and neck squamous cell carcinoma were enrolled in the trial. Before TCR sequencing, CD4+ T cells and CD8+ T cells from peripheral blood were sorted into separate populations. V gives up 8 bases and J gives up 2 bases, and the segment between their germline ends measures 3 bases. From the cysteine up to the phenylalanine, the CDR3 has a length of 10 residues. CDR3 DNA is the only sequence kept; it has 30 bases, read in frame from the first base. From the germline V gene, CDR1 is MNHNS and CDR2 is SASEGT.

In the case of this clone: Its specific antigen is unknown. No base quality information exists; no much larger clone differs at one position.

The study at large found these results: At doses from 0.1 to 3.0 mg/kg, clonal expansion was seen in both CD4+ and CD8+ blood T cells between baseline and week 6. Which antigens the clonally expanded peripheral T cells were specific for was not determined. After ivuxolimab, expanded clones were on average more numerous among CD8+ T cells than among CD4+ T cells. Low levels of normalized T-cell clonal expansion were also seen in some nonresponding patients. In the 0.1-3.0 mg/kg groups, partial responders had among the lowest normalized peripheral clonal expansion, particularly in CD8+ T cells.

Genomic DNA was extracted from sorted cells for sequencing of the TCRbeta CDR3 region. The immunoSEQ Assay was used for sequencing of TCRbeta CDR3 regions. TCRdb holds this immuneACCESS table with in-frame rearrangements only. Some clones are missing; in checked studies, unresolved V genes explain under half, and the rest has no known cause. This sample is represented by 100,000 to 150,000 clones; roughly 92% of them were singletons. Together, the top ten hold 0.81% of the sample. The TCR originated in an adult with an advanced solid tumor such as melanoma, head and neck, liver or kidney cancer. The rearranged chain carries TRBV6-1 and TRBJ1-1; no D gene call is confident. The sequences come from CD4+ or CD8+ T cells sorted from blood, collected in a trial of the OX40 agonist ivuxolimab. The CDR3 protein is CASGNTEAFF. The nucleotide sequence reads TGTGCCAGCGGTAACACTGAAGCTTTCTTT.